This is a list of T cell receptor beta chains from one sample in a study of blood T cell repertoires in COVID-19. TCRdb's copy holds only in-frame clones and misses some; the assay was immunoSEQ multiplex PCR. Here the sample spans 200,000 or so clones, about nine tenths being singletons. Specimen: PBMCs or T cells enriched from blood (not recorded which). These receptors originate from a woman aged 40 to 50 with acute COVID-19. CDR3s leave out the opening cysteine and the closing phenylalanine or tryptophan. The order of the fields is J gene, CDR3 length, D gene, V gene, clone size, CDR3 protein. A D gene is named only where the DNA matches it firmly. Some rows mark clone size as missing; the rest say once, few, many or name a class of expanded clone.

TRBJ1-2 10 NA TRBV19 NA ASRSLDYGYT
TRBJ2-5 15 TRBD2 TRBV10-3 NA AISGGLAGTDPDAQY
TRBJ1-1 13 NA TRBV5-8 NA ASSRPWGGNTEAF
TRBJ2-2 14 TRBD1 TRBV19 NA ASTHSGTANTGELF
TRBJ1-1 13 NA TRBV5-1 once ASSLVNAGNTEAF
TRBJ1-1 13 TRBD1 TRBV27 NA ASSLSLGGYTEAF
TRBJ1-2 12 TRBD1 TRBV5-6 NA ASSLVGTGYGYT
TRBJ1-1 11 NA TRBV2 NA ASRLTGNTEAF
TRBJ2-2 13 TRBD1 TRBV7-2 NA ASSIQGQGTGELF
TRBJ1-1 13 NA TRBV11-2 NA ASSLDLRVSTEAF
TRBJ1-1 15 TRBD1 TRBV9 NA ASSGGQGSTPQLEAF
TRBJ1-5 13 NA TRBV25-1 NA ASSESSTSNQPQH
TRBJ1-6 12 NA TRBV5-1 NA ASSLEQNNSPLH
TRBJ2-5 10 TRBD2 TRBV7-6 NA ASSSSGETQY
TRBJ1-5 11 NA TRBV18 NA ASSGSRDQPQH
TRBJ2-1 11 NA TRBV27 NA ASSLRTDREQF
TRBJ2-7 14 NA TRBV27 NA ASSITSQVFPYEQY
TRBJ1-2 12 NA TRBV7-9 NA ASSLDADSYGYT
TRBJ1-4 14 TRBD1 TRBV7-8 NA ASSFTGTAMSEKLF
TRBJ1-2 9 NA TRBV12-3/TRBV12-4 NA ASSSRAKSF
TRBJ2-3 13 NA TRBV6-5 NA ASSYSSLATDTQY
TRBJ1-1 11 TRBD1 TRBV29-1 few SVRQGAWTEAF
TRBJ2-1 10 TRBD2 TRBV30 NA AWSVSGPEQF
TRBJ1-3 11 NA TRBV7-9 NA ASKGFSGNTIY
TRBJ2-1 14 TRBD1 TRBV4-1 NA ASSQGQGQGQDEQF
TRBJ1-1 12 TRBD1 TRBV18 once ASSRTGDGTEAF
TRBJ1-2 11 TRBD1 TRBV6-1 NA ASSDRGNYGYT
TRBJ1-5 14 NA TRBV3-1/TRBV3-2 NA ASSQTTGRVDQPQH
TRBJ2-1 13 TRBD2 TRBV6-4 NA ASRPTSGVSNEQF
TRBJ2-3 13 NA TRBV7-9 NA ASSRNRVSTDTQY
TRBJ1-1 12 TRBD1 TRBV6-5 once ASLTGGLDTEAF
TRBJ1-2 12 NA TRBV4-1 NA ASSQDSPNYGYT
TRBJ1-5 13 NA TRBV19 NA ASSTHERVNQPQH
TRBJ1-6 12 NA TRBV21-1 NA ASSKAQQNSPLH
TRBJ2-7 19 NA TRBV5-1 NA ASSWFPADSHTSTGSYEQY
TRBJ1-1 15 NA TRBV4-1 NA ASSQDSLYPGNTEAF
TRBJ1-1 13 NA TRBV4-1 NA ASSPRGRQNTEAF
TRBJ2-3 13 TRBD2 TRBV6-2/TRBV6-3 NA ASSYPGLAPDTQY
TRBJ2-4 11 TRBD1 TRBV29-1 NA SVDPGQRNIQY